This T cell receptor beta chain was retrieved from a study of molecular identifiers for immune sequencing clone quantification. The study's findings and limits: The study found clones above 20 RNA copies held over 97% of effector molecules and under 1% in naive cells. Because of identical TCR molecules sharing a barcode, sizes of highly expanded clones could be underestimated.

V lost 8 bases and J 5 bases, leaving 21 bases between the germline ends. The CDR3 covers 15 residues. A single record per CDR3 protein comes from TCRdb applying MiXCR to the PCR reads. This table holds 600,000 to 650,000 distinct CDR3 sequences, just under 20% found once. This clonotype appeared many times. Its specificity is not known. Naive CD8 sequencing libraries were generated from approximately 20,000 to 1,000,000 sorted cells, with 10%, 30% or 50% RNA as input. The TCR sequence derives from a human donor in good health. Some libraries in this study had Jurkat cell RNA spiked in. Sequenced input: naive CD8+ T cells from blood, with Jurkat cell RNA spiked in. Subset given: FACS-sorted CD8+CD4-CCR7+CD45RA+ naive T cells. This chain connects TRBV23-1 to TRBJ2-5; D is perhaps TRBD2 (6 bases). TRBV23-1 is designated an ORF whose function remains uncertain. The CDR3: CASPRGTNLGETQYF. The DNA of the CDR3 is TGCGCCAGCCCCCGCGGGACCAATTTAGGGGAGACCCAGTACTTC.